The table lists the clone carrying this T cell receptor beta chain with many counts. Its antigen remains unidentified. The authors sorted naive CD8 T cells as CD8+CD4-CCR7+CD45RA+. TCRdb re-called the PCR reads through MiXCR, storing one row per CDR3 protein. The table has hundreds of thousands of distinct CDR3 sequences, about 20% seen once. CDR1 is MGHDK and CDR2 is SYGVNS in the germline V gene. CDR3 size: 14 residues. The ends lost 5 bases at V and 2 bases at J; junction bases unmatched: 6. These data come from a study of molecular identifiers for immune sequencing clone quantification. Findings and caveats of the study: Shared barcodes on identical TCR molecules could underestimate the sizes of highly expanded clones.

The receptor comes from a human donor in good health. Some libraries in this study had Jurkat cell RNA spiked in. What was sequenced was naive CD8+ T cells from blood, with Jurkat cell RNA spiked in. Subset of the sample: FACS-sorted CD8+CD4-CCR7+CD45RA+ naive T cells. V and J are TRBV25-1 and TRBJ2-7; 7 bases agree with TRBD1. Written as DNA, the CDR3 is TGTGCCAGCAGTTCCCTTGGACAGGCCTACGAGCAGTACTTC. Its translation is CASSSLGQAYEQYF.